The 27 T cell receptor beta chains given below trace back to one sample, sequenced in a study of technical replicates of blood from several donors. Assay used: immunoSEQ multiplex PCR; TCRdb lists only in-frame clones, some missing. The sample yields 25,000 to 40,000 clones, roughly nine tenths seen once. Sample: PBMCs. Source of these receptors: a human donor in good health. Some clones in this sample may be carry-over from other donors' samples.

The chain recombines TRBV4-3 with TRBJ2-7; D is possibly TRBD1 (5 bases). Germline lookup yields CDR1 LGHNA and CDR2 YSLEER. There are 12 residues in the CDR3. The V gene lost 5 bases and the J gene lost 4 bases, with 9 bases spanning the gap. CDR3 bases: TGCGCCAGCAGCAAAACAGGATACGAGCAGTACTTC. Translated: CASSKTGYEQYF.

V and J are TRBV10-3 and TRBJ1-5; D is perhaps TRBD1 (6 bases). Per germline, CDR1 ENHRY and CDR2 SYGVKD. The CDR3 totals 15 residues. V was pared by 0 bases and J by 5 bases, with 11 bases between. CDR3 sequence: CAISESGTSDQPQHF. DNA of the CDR3: TGTGCCATCAGTGAGTCTGGGACATCAGATCAGCCCCAGCATTTT.

This rearrangement joins TRBV6-5 to TRBJ2-7, with D hard to call. V gave up 0 bases and J gave up 0 bases, with 12 bases separating them. The CDR3 length is 16 residues. Germline CDR1 and CDR2: MNHEY and SVGAGI. CDR3 nucleotides: TGTGCCAGCAGTTACTCGAGTCACAGCTTCTCCTACGAGCAGTACTTC. This translates into CASSYSSHSFSYEQYF.

The chain links TRBV10-1 to TRBJ2-6; possibly TRBD1 for D (6 bases). The V end lost 8 bases, the J end lost 0 bases, and 17 bases lay between the germline ends. This CDR3 contains 17 residues. CDR1 WNHNN and CDR2 SYGVQD come from the germline V gene (reference sequence). CDR3 residues: CASQLDRTFSGANVLTF. Here the CDR3 DNA reads TGCGCCAGCCAGTTGGACAGAACATTCTCTGGGGCCAACGTCCTGACTTTC.

This chain connects TRBV7-9 to TRBJ2-1; TRBD1 might be the D (6 bases). The CDR3 totals 15 residues. Per germline, CDR1 SEHNR and CDR2 FQNEAQ (reference sequence). The V and J ends lost 5 bases and 3 bases respectively, with 14 bases between them. CDR3 nucleotides: TGTGCCAGCAGCCCCCGTGGACAGAGCTACAATGAGCAGTTCTTC. Its protein product is CASSPRGQSYNEQFF.

The rearrangement joins TRBV7-2 to TRBJ2-7; 8 nucleotides align to TRBD2. Germline assignment: CDR1 SGHTA and CDR2 FQGNSA. This CDR3 comprises 17 residues. J was trimmed by 7 bases and V by 3 bases; bases with no gene match: 17. The CDR3 nucleotides read TGTGCCAGCAGCTTGGCTTGGGGGGGGACTAGTCCATCGGAGCAGTACTTC. Residues: CASSLAWGGTSPSEQYF.

The chain employs TRBV4-1 and TRBJ2-3, with TRBD2 matching 8 bases. The J segment lost 2 bases and the V segment lost 4 bases, leaving 5 bases of the junction unmatched. Germline V gene sequence: CDR1 MGHRA, CDR2 YSYEKL. This CDR3 is built from 15 residues. The CDR3 is CASSRIAGITDTQYF. The CDR3 DNA reads TGCGCCAGCAGCCGGATAGCGGGGATCACAGATACGCAGTATTTT.

The V call is TRBV9, the J call TRBJ2-1, with 8 bases aligning to TRBD2. Losses at the gene ends were 3 bases for V and 9 bases for J; bases not matched to a gene: 11. There are 15 residues in the CDR3. Germline CDR1 reads SGDLS; CDR2 reads YYNGEE. In DNA, the CDR3 is TGTGCCAGCAGCGACCGGAGCGGGAGCCGGGGTGAGCAGTTCTTC. Its protein is CASSDRSGSRGEQFF.

The sample holds a few counts of this clone. The V gene is TRBV7-2, the J gene TRBJ1-6; D is unresolved. Trimming stripped 2 bases from V and 8 bases from J, with 13 bases between. Germline CDR1 is SGHTA and CDR2 is FQGNSA. This CDR3 spans 15 amino acids. CDR3 residues: CASSLRSSSDSPLHF. DNA of the CDR3: TGTGCCAGCAGCTTACGGTCATCCTCGGATTCACCCCTCCACTTT.

The chain recombines TRBV9 with TRBJ1-1; D perhaps matches TRBD1 (6 bases). The CDR3 length is 14 residues. V lost 2 bases and J 0 bases, leaving 8 bases between the germline ends. The germline CDR1 and CDR2 sequences are SGDLS and YYNGEE. CDR3 DNA: TGTGCCAGCAGCGTCGGGGACATGAACACTGAAGCTTTCTTT. Its protein is CASSVGDMNTEAFF.

This rearrangement joins TRBV12-1 to TRBJ1-2; TRBD1 is taken as the D call from the table, unchecked against the DNA. TRBV12-1 is flagged as a pseudogene. CDR3 length equals 16 residues. The CDR3 spells CASSFEAGGEDYGYTF. DNA for the CDR3: TGTGCCAGCAGCTTTGAGGCAGGGGGCGAGGATTATGGCTACACCTTC.

The chain combines TRBV4-1 with TRBJ2-1; 13 bases fit TRBD2. The ends lost 3 bases at V and 7 bases at J; junction bases unmatched: 12. Germline CDR1 and CDR2: MGHRA and YSYEKL. The CDR3 runs 18 residues. In DNA, the CDR3 is TGCGCCAGCAGCCATGCTATAGGGGGACTAGCGGGGATTAATGAGCAGTTCTTC. Translation: CASSHAIGGLAGINEQFF.

This sequence joins TRBV30 and TRBJ1-5, with D unresolved. This CDR3 contains 15 residues. Trimming took 1 base from V and 6 from J, leaving 16 bases between them. CDR1 is GTSNPN and CDR2 is SVGIG in the germline V gene (reference sequence). The DNA for the CDR3 is TGTGCCTGGAGTGCCTGGGAGAGGGAAGGTCAGCCCCAGCATTTT. Translated, it gives CAWSAWEREGQPQHF.

The chain recombines TRBV19 with TRBJ1-1, with D maybe TRBD1 (5 bases). Germline assignment: CDR1 LNHDA and CDR2 SQIVND (reference sequence). CDR3 size: 13 residues. V lost 7 bases, J lost 6 bases, and 15 bases lay in between. The CDR3: CASINKGRSEAFF. CDR3 sequence (DNA): TGTGCCAGTATTAATAAGGGGCGTTCTGAAGCTTTCTTT. The complete variable domain, with remaining parts taken from reference TRBV19 and TRBJ1-1, reads DGGITQSPKYLFRKEGQNVTLSCEQNLNHDAMYWYRQDPGQGLRLIYYSQIVNDFQKGDIAEGYSVSREKKESFPLTVTSAQKNPTAFYLCASINKGRSEAFFGQGTRLTVV.

This clone has just a few counts. The rearrangement uses TRBV7-9 and TRBJ2-7; weak D call: TRBD1 (6 bases). CDR1 SEHNR and CDR2 FQNEAQ come from the germline V gene (reference sequence). Trimming pared 5 bases from V and 2 bases from J, leaving 19 bases between. This CDR3 is 16 amino acids long. The CDR3 region is CASSPPAGDVAYEQYF. CDR3 in DNA: TGTGCCAGCAGCCCGCCGGCAGGGGATGTCGCCTACGAGCAGTACTTC. Using reference TRBV7-9 and TRBJ2-7 for the parts outside the CDR3, the full variable domain is DTGVSQNPRHKITKRGQNVTFRCDPISEHNRLYWYRQTLGQGPEFLTYFQNEAQLEKSRLLSDRFSAERPKGSFSTLEIQRTEQGDSAMYLCASSPPAGDVAYEQYFGPGTRLTVT.

This clone was counted between two and nine times. The chain uses TRBV7-8 and TRBJ2-7; D is possibly TRBD1 (5 bases). Germline CDR1 and CDR2: SGHVS and FQNEAQ. Between the trimmed V and J ends, which lost 1 base and 3 bases, there was a span of 7 bases. CDR3 length: 13 residues. The CDR3 nucleotides are TGTGCCAGCAGCTTAGGACAGCACTACGAGCAGTACTTC. Translating gives CASSLGQHYEQYF.

The rearrangement links TRBV2 to TRBJ2-7; 8 positions match TRBD2. J lost 1 base, V lost 7 bases, and 6 bases had no gene match. This CDR3 region has 14 residues. CDR1 is SNHLY and CDR2 is FYNNEI in the germline V gene. The DNA of the CDR3 is TGTGCCAGCACAGTGAGCGGGAGTTCCTACGAGCAGTACTTC. As protein: CASTVSGSSYEQYF. The full variable domain, rest sourced from reference TRBV2 and TRBJ2-7, is EPEVTQTPSHQVTQMGQEVILRCVPISNHLYFYWYRQILGQKVEFLVSFYNNEISEKSEIFDDQFSVERPDGSNFTLKIRSTKLEDSAMYFCASTVSGSSYEQYFGPGTRLTVT.

V usage is TRBV7-9 and J usage is TRBJ1-6, with 9 bases matching TRBD1. V lost 7 bases and J lost 6; bases outside the gene matches: 7. CDR1 and CDR2 from the germline V gene are SEHNR and FQNEAQ (reference sequence). The CDR3 spans 15 residues. In DNA, the CDR3 is TGTGCCAGCACCCCCTCGGGACAGGGTAATTCACCCCTCCACTTT. Amino acids: CASTPSGQGNSPLHF.

The gene calls are TRBV30 and TRBJ2-3; TRBD2 aligns across 11 bases. The germline V gene encodes CDR1 GTSNPN and CDR2 SVGIG (reference sequence). The V gene end was trimmed by 1 base and the J gene end by 8 bases; junction bases not matched to a gene: 8. The CDR3 spans 15 residues. The CDR3 here is CAWSGGLAVPGTQYF. CDR3 DNA: TGTGCCTGGAGTGGGGGACTAGCGGTTCCTGGTACGCAGTATTTT.

The chain links TRBV6-5 to TRBJ2-3; D uncertain. V lost 11 bases and J lost 2, with 17 bases in between. The CDR3 contains 14 residues. The germline CDR1 and CDR2 sequences are MNHEY and SVGAGI. CDR3 nucleotide sequence: TGTGCCCAAGCCCCGTCCCCGGTCACAGATACGCAGTATTTT. Its protein product is CAQAPSPVTDTQYF.

The chain carries TRBV2 and TRBJ1-2; D might be TRBD1 (5 bases). The CDR3 is made up of 13 amino acids. Trimming pared 3 bases from V and 5 bases from J, leaving 10 bases between. In germline, CDR1 is SNHLY, CDR2 FYNNEI. CDR3 sequence: CASSDRGWYGYTF. The CDR3 region has the DNA TGTGCCAGCAGTGATCGGGGGTGGTATGGCTACACCTTC.

The chain links TRBV30 to TRBJ1-2; 9 nucleotides agree with TRBD1. The V gene's germline CDR1 is GTSNPN and CDR2 SVGIG (reference sequence). The J segment lost 4 bases and the V segment lost 7 bases, leaving 13 bases of the junction unmatched. The CDR3 loop spans 15 amino acids. This chain's CDR3 is CASYRDRAFSYGYTF. The CDR3 bases are TGTGCCTCGTACCGGGACAGGGCGTTTTCCTATGGCTACACCTTC.

The V and J genes are TRBV5-1 and TRBJ2-3; D is ambiguous. Per the germline V gene, CDR1 is SGHRS and CDR2 is YFSETQ. Trimming took 4 bases from V and 2 from J, leaving 14 bases between them. The length of the CDR3 is 15 residues. The CDR3 DNA reads TGCGCCAGCAGCGTAGACAATACTCCCACAGATACGCAGTATTTT. This sequence encodes CASSVDNTPTDTQYF. Together with reference TRBV5-1 and TRBJ2-3, the CDR3 gives the full variable domain: KAGVTQTPRYLIKTRGQQVTLSCSPISGHRSVSWYQQTPGQGLQFLFEYFSETQRNKGNFPGRFSGRQFSNSRSEMNVSTLELGDSALYLCASSVDNTPTDTQYFGPGTRLTVL.

The chain links TRBV29-1 to TRBJ2-3, with TRBD2 matching 10 bases. V shed 4 bases, J shed 6 bases, and the junction held 10 bases outside the gene matches. Looked up from germline, CDR1 is SQVTM and CDR2 is ANQGSEA. The CDR3 is 15 residues long. The CDR3 coding sequence is TGCAGCGTTGGTGGTAGCGGGGGGCCGTGGGATACGCAGTATTTT. The encoded protein is CSVGGSGGPWDTQYF.

The J gene is TRBJ1-2, the V gene TRBV29-1, with a weak D call TRBD1 (6 bases). The ends were cut back, 4 bases at V and 3 bases at J, with 12 bases in the middle. CDR1 and CDR2 from the germline V gene are SQVTM and ANQGSEA. CDR3 length: 13 residues. The DNA of the CDR3 is TGCAGCGTTGTTCTGCCAGGGGACTATGGCTACACCTTC. It translates to CSVVLPGDYGYTF.

V is TRBV2 and J is TRBJ1-6, with 7 bases aligning to TRBD1. Germline V gene lookup returns CDR1 SNHLY and CDR2 FYNNEI. The trim removed 6 bases at V and 9 bases at J, leaving 2 bases unmatched. The length of the CDR3 is 12 residues. The CDR3 loop reads CASSGTASPLHF. CDR3 bases: TGTGCCAGCAGCGGGACAGCTTCACCCCTCCACTTT.

The chain couples TRBV7-3 to TRBJ2-1; 8 positions match TRBD2. CDR1 and CDR2 (germline): SGHTA, FQGTGA. The CDR3 consists of 16 residues. V lost 5 bases and J lost 5; bases outside the gene matches: 11. The CDR3 region is CASSLGVRAGDNEQFF. The CDR3 DNA sequence: TGTGCCAGCAGCCTGGGGGTTCGAGCGGGAGACAATGAGCAGTTCTTC.